This entry concerns a single TCR beta chain. This sample is part of a study of T cells after yellow fever vaccination. This CDR3 is built from 14 residues. Germline CDR1 is LNHDA and CDR2 is SQIVND (reference sequence). V shed 6 bases, J shed 5 bases, and the junction held 7 bases outside the gene matches. TCRdb re-derived calls from the 5' RACE reads in MiXCR, one entry per CDR3 protein. The repertoire has roughly 500,000 distinct CDR3 sequences, roughly 19% of them found once; the top ten carry roughly an eighth. The sequences come from PBMCs, collected 15 days after the yellow fever booster vaccination. This receptor was taken from a man in his thirties or forties who received the YFV17D yellow fever vaccine. V gene TRBV19 combines with J gene TRBJ2-3; the match to TRBD2 covers 8 bases. CDR3 protein: CASRVAGPQDTQYF. For the CDR3, the DNA is TGTGCCAGTAGAGTAGCGGGGCCACAAGATACGCAGTATTTT.